Below, one TCR beta chain is given with its context. The entry originates in a study of blood T cell repertoires in COVID-19. Looking at the study overall: Specimens from acute and convalescent COVID-19 originated in the United States, Italy and Spain.

The junction had 2 bases not matched to a gene; V was cut back by 2 bases and J by 2 bases. This CDR3 contains 15 residues. Germline lookup yields CDR1 KGHDR and CDR2 SFDVKD. Sequencing used immunoSEQ multiplex PCR; TCRdb keeps in-frame clones, though not all of them. The repertoire holds roughly 120,000 clones, 65% to 90% seen once, with about an eighth in the top ten. V usage is TRBV24-1 and J usage is TRBJ2-1; 7 bases align to TRBD1. The origin of this receptor is a human donor in a cohort sampled during active COVID-19. The sequencing sample was made of peripheral blood. The CDR3 here is CATSDSQGPYNEQFF. CDR3 DNA sequence: TGTGCCACCAGTGATTCACAGGGGCCCTACAATGAGCAGTTCTTC.